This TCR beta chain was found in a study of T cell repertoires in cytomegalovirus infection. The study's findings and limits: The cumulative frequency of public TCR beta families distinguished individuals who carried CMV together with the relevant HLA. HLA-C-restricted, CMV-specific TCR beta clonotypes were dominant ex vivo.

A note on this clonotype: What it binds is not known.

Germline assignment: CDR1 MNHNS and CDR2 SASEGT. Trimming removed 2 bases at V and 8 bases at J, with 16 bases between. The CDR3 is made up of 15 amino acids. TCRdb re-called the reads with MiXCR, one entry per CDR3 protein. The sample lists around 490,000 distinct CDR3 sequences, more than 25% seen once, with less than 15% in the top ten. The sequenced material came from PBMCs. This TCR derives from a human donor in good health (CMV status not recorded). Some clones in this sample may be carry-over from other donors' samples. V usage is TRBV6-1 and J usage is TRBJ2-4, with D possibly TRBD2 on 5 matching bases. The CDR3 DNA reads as TGTGCCAGCAGTGAAATTGGTAGGCGGGCCCACATTCAGTACTTC. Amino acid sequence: CASSEIGRRAHIQYF.